This TCR beta chain was profiled in a study of shared clonotypes between healthy human individuals (dated by TCRdb to about 2020). Context from the whole study: The cohort comprised two women and a few men aged 18 to 49 years. Per donor, leukapheresis produced somewhere between about 0.85 and 9.5 billion PBMCs. To increase sequencing depth and limit assay-specific biases, TCR repertoire library preparation and sequencing were carried out by different laboratories using diverse techniques. The study deeply sequenced blood TCR repertoires of five healthy adults to estimate repertoire size and the extent of clonotype sharing between individuals. For each donor, CD4 naive and CD4 memory were each run on three plates, CD8 naive on two plates, and CD8 memory on one plate. General conclusions and limits of the study: Pairwise subsampling indicated that sequencing depth was expected to affect the degree of clonotype sharing among donors. Larger estimated clonotype richness was generally found for naive subsets than for memory subsets. Sampling was limited to blood, and TCR repertoires in tissue likely differ from TCR repertoires in blood. When four donors were compared, the shared fraction of clonotypes was roughly 5% for naive CD4, roughly 3.4% for naive CD8, roughly 2.5% for memory CD4, and roughly 0.4% for memory CD8. The small number of donors limited the genetic and exposure-history diversity represented. Compared with non-shared clonotypes, clonotypes shared by all four sorted-subset donors had higher generation probabilities. Rarefaction of sorted-subset datasets indicated incomplete sequencing despite the large sequencing depth.

CDR1 and CDR2, looked up from the germline V gene, are MDHEN and SYDVKM. V loses 4 bases of germline sequence and J loses 3 bases, and the interval between the two ends is 4 bases. Reading from cysteine to phenylalanine, the CDR3 counts 11 amino acids. The kept DNA is CDR3 alone, 33 bases in frame from the first base. The donors were healthy, HIV-negative adults who had no recently reported acute infections or vaccinations. Every donor was a Caucasian adult living in Nashville, Tennessee, USA. CD4+ T cells were enriched through magnetic negative selection, after which naive cells were positively selected on CD45RA and the remaining negative fraction served as the memory subset. After blood collection by leukapheresis, PBMCs were isolated using Ficoll-Histopaque density gradient centrifugation and then cryopreserved in the vapor phase of liquid nitrogen. Analytical flow cytometry was used to check the purity and quantity of every magnetically sorted T cell population. Each sorted fraction had its genomic DNA isolated and then quantified by UV absorbance on a Nanodrop 2000c.

Using the deep immunoSEQ assay, TCR CDR3 regions were amplified from genomic DNA by multiplex PCR. Extracted genomic DNA from each cell subset was spread evenly across all wells of several immunoSEQ 96-well plates, with each plate serving as a replicate. For sorted subsets, around 0.2 ug of genomic DNA, equivalent to 30,000 or so T cell genomes, went into each replicate PCR. Purified libraries were quantified with a Qubit 3.0 fluorometer, sized on a Bioanalyzer 2100, and re-quantified with the KAPA Library Quantification kit. Each immunoSEQ 96-well plate was sequenced on its own single-read 150-cycle Illumina NextSeq 550 flow cell. As for the authors' bioinformatics: The immunoSEQ output contained only junctional sequences without quality scores, so filtering could not match that applied to full-length reads. Sequences were annotated with PyIR, a Python wrapper for IgBLAST v1.9, using IMGT germline references to assign V/J genes and CDR3. Reads were removed for weak V/J assignments (E-value above 1e-6), missing CDR3, stop codons, out-of-frame junctions, or ambiguous translated residues. V3J clonotypes were defined as sequences sharing the same inferred V gene, J gene, and CDR3 amino acid sequence. The percentage overlap between two repertoires was calculated by dividing the number of shared unique clonotypes by the size of the smaller repertoire. Richness of each repertoire was evaluated using RTK rarefaction, the Chao1 estimator, and Recon v2.1 estimates of unobserved clonotypes. Generation probabilities were computed with OLGA for all TCRbeta clonotypes obtained by the gDNA method from several donors. The table was pulled from immuneACCESS by TCRdb, which kept in-frame rearrangements only. Such tables lose some clones; where checked, under half of the loss comes from unresolved V genes, and the rest has no known cause. V, J and clone size reflect that table, while D and trimming were determined from the DNA. This sample lists 1,500,000 or so clones; about 98.5% were detected once. 0.36% of the sample is held by the ten biggest clonotypes.

This clone was seen only a few times. This receptor's antigen is unknown. Base qualities are not recorded, but no much larger clone differs from it by a single base. The sample consisted of naive CD4+ T cells sorted from blood. Sample cell subset or site, as interpreted from the label and publication: CD45RA+ positively selected. The sequence came from a man aged 25 to 40 in good health. The chain is encoded by TRBV28 joined to TRBJ2-7; no confident D gene assignment can be made. The sequence in DNA is TGTGCCAGCAGTTGGAACTACGAGCAGTACTTC. Protein translation: CASSWNYEQYF.